These 25 T cell receptor beta chains originate from one sample sequenced in a study of CD8 T cell repertoires and HIV-1 epitope variants. The data were produced by immunoSEQ multiplex PCR, yet TCRdb's version contains in-frame clones alone and is incomplete. Among 80,000 to 95,000 clones, almost 75% were seen once, and the ten largest hold 25% to 30%. Sequencing used uncultured baseline CD8+ T cells from peripheral blood mononuclear cells (PBMCs). Every receptor here comes from a male donor with HIV.

The chain employs TRBV2 and TRBJ2-5; weak D call: TRBD1 (6 bases). The length of the CDR3 is 13 residues. V shed 3 bases and J shed 4 bases, with 9 bases lying between them. Germline V gene lookup returns CDR1 SNHLY and CDR2 FYNNEI. This CDR3 reads CASSEVRGETQYF. In DNA form, the CDR3 reads TGTGCCAGCAGTGAGGTCAGGGGAGAGACCCAGTACTTC.

CDR3 in DNA: TGCGCCAGCAGTTCTAACAGGGGGACCACTGAAGCTTTCTTT. It codes for CASSSNRGTTEAFF. The rearrangement joins TRBV4-1 to TRBJ1-1; 8 nucleotides line up with TRBD1. Germline V CDR1 and CDR2: MGHRA, YSYEKL. The CDR3 loop spans 14 amino acids. With V trimmed by 6 bases and J by 4 bases, 7 bases remained unmatched.

The chain carries TRBV15 and TRBJ2-1; D may be TRBD1 (7 bases). Trimming stripped 0 bases from V and 6 bases from J, with 15 bases between. CDR3 length: 16 residues. The germline V gene encodes CDR1 LNHNV and CDR2 YYDKDF (reference sequence). The CDR3 nucleotides read TGTGCCACCAGCAGAGATCGGGCAGGGGGGAGCAATGAGCAGTTCTTC. Protein sequence: CATSRDRAGGSNEQFF.

The chain is built from TRBV5-4 and TRBJ1-1; D may be TRBD1 (6 bases). The CDR3 runs to 13 residues. Germline V lookup: CDR1 SGHNT, CDR2 YYREEE (reference sequence). Trimming removed 4 bases at V and 3 bases at J, with 10 bases between. The CDR3 region is CASSGNRDTEAFF. The CDR3 DNA is TGTGCCAGCAGCGGGAACAGGGACACTGAAGCTTTCTTT.

V is TRBV4-1 and J is TRBJ1-3; 7 bases are a match to TRBD1. CDR3 size: 17 residues. V lost 2 bases and J lost 0; bases outside the gene matches: 7. From germline, CDR1 is MGHRA and CDR2 YSYEKL. In DNA form, the CDR3 reads TGCGCCAGCAGCCAACCGATTACAGGGGTCTCTGGAAACACCATATATTTT. This gives the protein CASSQPITGVSGNTIYF.

The rearrangement uses TRBV19 and TRBJ2-5; D possibly corresponds to TRBD1 (6 bases). The CDR3 consists of 15 residues. V was cut by 4 bases and J by 2 bases, with 14 bases left in between. CDR1 is LNHDA and CDR2 is SQIVND in the germline V gene (reference sequence). The CDR3 DNA is TGTGCCAGTAGTACAACAGGGATGGGACAAGAGACCCAGTACTTC. Translated, it gives CASSTTGMGQETQYF.

This chain links TRBV6-1 with TRBJ1-1; possible D gene TRBD1, 6 bases. CDR1 and CDR2 from the germline V gene are MNHNS and SASEGT. CDR3 length equals 12 residues. Deletions cut 6 bases from V and 11 bases from J, with 16 bases between. The CDR3 loop reads CASRLEQGVAFF. The CDR3 coding sequence is TGTGCCAGCAGGCTTGAACAGGGTGTTGCTTTCTTT.

The chain recombines TRBV19 with TRBJ1-1; D perhaps matches TRBD1 (6 bases). V was cut by 4 bases and J by 1 base, with 10 bases left in between. The CDR3 is 14 amino acids. CDR1 and CDR2 (germline): LNHDA, SQIVND (reference sequence). DNA of the CDR3: TGTGCCAGTAGTACCCGACAGGAGAACACTGAAGCTTTCTTT. This translates into CASSTRQENTEAFF.

As to this clone: The germline gene is not matched at one end of the junction; a read error may be the cause. V and J are TRBV5-6 and TRBJ2-5, with D perhaps matching TRBD2 (5 bases). This CDR3 has 12 residues. Per the germline V gene, CDR1 is SGHDT and CDR2 is YYEEEE. CDR3 DNA: TGTGCCAGCAGCTTCTATCTCCTTCCGGGGAACTTC. It yields the protein CASSFYLLPGNF.

DNA of the CDR3: TGTGCCAGCAGCGTAGTGACTGGGGATGGCTACACCTTC. Encoded protein: CASSVVTGDGYTF. The J gene is TRBJ1-2, the V gene TRBV9; the D is unclear. Germline lookup yields CDR1 SGDLS and CDR2 YYNGEE. Trimming left V 0 bases short and J 6 bases short, with 9 bases between. The CDR3 consists of 13 residues.

This clone has a handful of counts. This chain's CDR3 is CASGGDRGETQYF. As DNA, the CDR3 is TGTGCTAGTGGTGGGGACAGGGGGGAGACCCAGTACTTC. The V gene is TRBV12-5, the J gene TRBJ2-5; 11 positions agree with TRBD1. The CDR3 consists of 13 residues. Germline lookup yields CDR1 LGHNT and CDR2 FRNRAP. The junction had 1 base not matched to a gene; V was cut back by 5 bases and J by 5 bases. The full variable domain, with the rest looked up from reference TRBV12-5 and TRBJ2-5, is DARVTQTPRHKVTEMGQEVTMRCQPILGHNTVFWYRQTMMQGLELLAYFRNRAPLDDSGMPKDRFSAEMPDATLATLKIQPSEPRDSAVYFCASGGDRGETQYFGPGTRLLVL.

This clone was seen a handful of times. V is TRBV2 and J is TRBJ2-2; 7 bases line up with TRBD1. V dropped 4 bases and J dropped 0; count of bases not matched to a gene: 2. Germline V CDR1 and CDR2: SNHLY, FYNNEI. This CDR3 has 15 residues. CDR3 nucleotide sequence: TGTGCCAGCAGTGCCGGGACAGCGAACACCGGGGAGCTGTTTTTT. Translation: CASSAGTANTGELFF.

This rearrangement joins TRBV2 to TRBJ2-7; possibly TRBD2 for D (6 bases). CDR1 is SNHLY and CDR2 is FYNNEI in the germline V gene. The V end lost 4 bases, the J end lost 1 base, and 14 bases lay between the germline ends. The CDR3 extends over 15 amino acids. The CDR3 DNA reads TGTGCCAGCAGTGGTTCGGCGGGGTGGTCCTACGAGCAGTACTTC. Translation gives CASSGSAGWSYEQYF.

The chain is built from TRBV5-1 and TRBJ2-1; 14 bases fit TRBD2. The CDR3 length is 18 residues. Germline V CDR1 and CDR2: SGHRS, YFSETQ. V lost 0 bases and J lost 1; bases outside the gene matches: 3. CDR3: CASSLVRLAGGSYNEQFF. For the CDR3, the DNA is TGCGCCAGCAGCTTGGTCCGACTAGCGGGAGGGTCCTACAATGAGCAGTTCTTC.

The rearrangement uses TRBV29-1 and TRBJ1-1; D may be TRBD1 (5 bases). The V and J ends lost 7 bases and 1 base respectively, with 16 bases between them. There are 14 residues in the CDR3. Germline V gene lookup returns CDR1 SQVTM and CDR2 ANQGSEA. The CDR3 loop reads CSGWGSGANTEAFF. Written as DNA, the CDR3 is TGCAGCGGGTGGGGGTCGGGAGCGAACACTGAAGCTTTCTTT.

In this sample, this clone turned up a few times. This chain uses TRBV7-2 with TRBJ1-5, with D hard to call. CDR3 size: 14 residues. Germline assignment: CDR1 SGHTA and CDR2 FQGNSA. Trimming took off 5 bases at V and 3 bases at J, with 11 bases between the two ends. The CDR3 DNA reads as TGTGCCAGCAGCCGGGAATTGACCAATCAGCCCCAGCATTTT. This encodes CASSRELTNQPQHF. Complete variable domain (other parts from reference TRBV7-2 and TRBJ1-5): GAGVSQSPSNKVTEKGKDVELRCDPISGHTALYWYRQSLGQGLEFLIYFQGNSAPDKSGLPSDRFSAERTGGSVSTLTIQRTQQEDSAVYLCASSRELTNQPQHFGDGTRLSIL.

Sample share makes this clone medium-sized (0.01 to 0.1%). The genes are TRBV19 and TRBJ1-6; D remains unclear. V dropped 10 bases and J dropped 9 bases, with 16 bases sitting between them. The CDR3 length is 13 residues. Germline CDR1 and CDR2: LNHDA and SQIVND (reference sequence). CDR3 coding DNA: TGTGCCACCCTGGCAGACGGGAGTTCACCCCTCCACTTT. Its translation is CATLADGSSPLHF.

Here the CDR3 reads CASTLSSGLYEQYF. CDR3 nucleotides: TGTGCCAGCACCCTTTCTAGCGGACTCTACGAGCAGTACTTC. This chain uses TRBV28 with TRBJ2-7; 7 bases are a match to TRBD2. V lost 7 bases to trimming and J lost 3 bases; unmatched junction nucleotides: 9. CDR1 is MDHEN, CDR2 SYDVKM, per germline. The CDR3 runs to 14 residues.

This chain uses TRBV2 with TRBJ2-5, with 8 nucleotides matching TRBD1. CDR3 size: 14 residues. V lost 6 bases, J lost 0 bases, and 3 bases stayed unmatched. Germline V gene sequence: CDR1 SNHLY, CDR2 FYNNEI. CDR3 residues: CASSLTGDQETQYF. CDR3 in DNA: TGTGCCAGCAGCCTGACAGGGGACCAAGAGACCCAGTACTTC.

This chain uses TRBV6-5 with TRBJ1-3; maybe TRBD1 (5 bases). Looked up from germline, CDR1 is MNHEY and CDR2 is SVGAGI. V was shortened by 9 bases and J by 3 bases, with 15 bases between the two germline ends. The CDR3 contains 14 residues. Here the CDR3 DNA reads TGTGCCAGTATTCGGGGGATAGGTGGAAACACCATATATTTT. Its protein is CASIRGIGGNTIYF.

As DNA, the CDR3 is TGTGCCAGCAGCTTGGCGCTTGCCGAGCAGTACTTC. Amino acid sequence: CASSLALAEQYF. The gene calls are TRBV5-6 and TRBJ2-7, with unresolved D. V was clipped by 0 bases and J by 6 bases, with 7 bases between them. This CDR3 is built from 12 residues. CDR1 SGHDT and CDR2 YYEEEE come from the germline V gene.

The J gene is TRBJ1-2, the V gene TRBV30; tentatively, D is TRBD1 (6 bases). Trimming stripped 4 bases from V and 3 bases from J, with 12 bases between. Germline V lookup: CDR1 GTSNPN, CDR2 SVGIG (reference sequence). The CDR3 totals 13 residues. In DNA form, the CDR3 reads TGTGCCTGGACACAGGGTAGGGACTATGGCTACACCTTC. Translation: CAWTQGRDYGYTF.

V gene TRBV11-3 combines with J gene TRBJ2-7; 7 nucleotides line up with TRBD2. V shed 5 bases and J 2 bases; nucleotides not matched to a gene: 3. Germline CDR1 reads SGHNT; CDR2 reads YENEEA. The CDR3 is 13 amino acids. The CDR3 sequence is CASSPSGPYEQYF. The CDR3, as DNA: TGTGCCAGCAGCCCTAGCGGCCCCTACGAGCAGTACTTC.

This clone was recorded a few times. This chain links TRBV28 with TRBJ2-1; D could derive from TRBD1 or TRBD2 (5 bases each). CDR3 length: 13 residues. The V end lost 10 bases, the J end lost 6 bases, and 16 bases lay between the germline ends. Germline V gene data show CDR1 as MDHEN and CDR2 as SYDVKM. CDR3 region: CATAWDVPNEQFF. Written as DNA, the CDR3 is TGTGCCACAGCATGGGACGTCCCCAATGAGCAGTTCTTC.

CDR3 sequence: CASSFSATGELFF. CDR3 sequence (DNA): TGTGCCAGCAGCTTTAGTGCGACCGGGGAGCTGTTTTTT. The chain is built from TRBV5-4 and TRBJ2-2; D is undetermined. The germline V and J ends were trimmed by 2 bases and 5 bases, with 7 bases remaining between them. This CDR3 region has 13 residues. Germline lookup yields CDR1 SGHNT and CDR2 YYREEE (reference sequence). Looking up the rest from reference TRBV5-4 and TRBJ2-2 gives the full variable domain: ETGVTQSPTHLIKTRGQQVTLRCSSQSGHNTVSWYQQALGQGPQFIFQYYREEENGRGNFPPRFSGLQFPNYSSELNVNALELDDSALYLCASSFSATGELFFGEGSRLTVL.